These 2 T cell receptor beta chains share one sample of origin, sequenced in a study of shared clonotypes between healthy human individuals. CD45RO-negative, CCR7-selected cells formed the naive CD8 fraction, which excluded terminally differentiated effector memory CD45RA+ cells. Using immunoSEQ multiplex PCR, the repertoire was profiled, and TCRdb retains in-frame clones only, with some absent. The data contain about 700,000 clones, roughly 94% of them singletons. The specimen sequenced was naive CD8+ T cells sorted from blood. All receptors come from a man between 25 and 39 years old in good health.

The gene calls are TRBV4-2 and TRBJ1-3; 9 nucleotides match TRBD1. The CDR3 covers 16 residues. CDR1 is LGHNA, CDR2 YNFKEQ, per germline. V was clipped by 0 bases and J by 4 bases; unmatched bases: 4. The CDR3 DNA follows: TGTGCCAGCAGCCAAGAAGGGACAGGGCGCGGAAACACCATATATTTT. Amino acids: CASSQEGTGRGNTIYF.

As to this clone: At one boundary the junction diverges from the germline segment, which might be a read error. This chain uses TRBV25-1 with TRBJ2-6, with a possible D match to TRBD1 (5 bases). Per germline, CDR1 MGHDK and CDR2 SYGVNS. The CDR3 loop spans 16 amino acids. The CDR3 loop reads CASTEQDPSGANVLTF. In nucleotides, the CDR3 is TGTGCCAGCACTGAACAGGACCCCTCTGGGGCCAACGTCCTGACTTTC.